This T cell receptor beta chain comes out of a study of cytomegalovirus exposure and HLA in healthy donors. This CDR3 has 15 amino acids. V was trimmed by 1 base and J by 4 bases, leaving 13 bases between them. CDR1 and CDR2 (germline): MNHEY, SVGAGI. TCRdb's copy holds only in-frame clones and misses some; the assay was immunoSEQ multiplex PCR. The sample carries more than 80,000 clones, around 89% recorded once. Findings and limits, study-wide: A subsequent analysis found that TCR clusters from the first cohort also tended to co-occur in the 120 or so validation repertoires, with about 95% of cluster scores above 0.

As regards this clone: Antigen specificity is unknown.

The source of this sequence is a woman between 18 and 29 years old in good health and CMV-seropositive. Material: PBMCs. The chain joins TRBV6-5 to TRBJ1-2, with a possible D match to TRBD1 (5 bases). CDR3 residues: CASSYWGTGPYGYTF. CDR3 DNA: TGTGCCAGCAGTTACTGGGGTACAGGCCCCTATGGCTACACCTTC.